The sequence of this T cell receptor beta chain was determined in a study of type 1 and type 2 diabetes patients. For the study at large: CD4+ or CD8+ T cells were positively selected from PBMCs with microbeads.

General study points: Some T1D-only expanded clones might appear in more T2D or control samples.

This clonotype appeared a single time. The antigen is unknown. Genomic DNA was the PCR template. Multiplex PCR with 30 forward and 13 reverse primers amplified the TCR beta CDR3. One entry per CDR3 protein results from TCRdb running MiXCR on the multiplex PCR reads. The data show 280,000 or so distinct CDR3 sequences, around 47% seen once. This CDR3 is 12 amino acids long. The V and J ends lost 4 bases and 4 bases respectively, with 8 bases between them. From germline, CDR1 is ENHRY and CDR2 SYGVKD. The chain combines TRBV10-3 with TRBJ2-7; D not certain. The clonotype comes from a man in his late teens or twenties with type 2 diabetes. The sequenced sample was peripheral blood mononuclear cells (PBMCs). The CDR3 bases are TGTGCCATCAGTGTATTGGGTTACGAGCAGTACTTC. Amino acids: CAISVLGYEQYF.